This T cell receptor (beta chain) appears in the sequencing data of a study of blood T cell repertoires in COVID-19. For the study at large: Specimens from acute and convalescent COVID-19 originated in the United States, Italy and Spain.

The method was immunoSEQ multiplex PCR; TCRdb's version includes in-frame clones alone and lacks a portion of them. This table holds 75,000 to 90,000 clones, 75% to 85% found once. This CDR3 comprises 17 residues. Unmatched junction bases numbered 5, after V lost 4 bases and J lost 3 bases. Germline CDR1 is SGHRS and CDR2 is YFSETQ. This clone came up once. The source is a woman aged 70 to 79 with acute or convalescent COVID-19. The chain carries TRBV5-1 and TRBJ2-1; 15 bases agree with TRBD2. The sequencing sample was made of peripheral blood. Written as DNA, the CDR3 is TGCGCCAGCAGCACGGGACTAGCGGGGGGAAACTACAATGAGCAGTTCTTC. This sequence encodes CASSTGLAGGNYNEQFF. Variable domain in full (rest from reference TRBV5-1 and TRBJ2-1): KAGVTQTPRYLIKTRGQQVTLSCSPISGHRSVSWYQQTPGQGLQFLFEYFSETQRNKGNFPGRFSGRQFSNSRSEMNVSTLELGDSALYLCASSTGLAGGNYNEQFFGPGTRLTVL.